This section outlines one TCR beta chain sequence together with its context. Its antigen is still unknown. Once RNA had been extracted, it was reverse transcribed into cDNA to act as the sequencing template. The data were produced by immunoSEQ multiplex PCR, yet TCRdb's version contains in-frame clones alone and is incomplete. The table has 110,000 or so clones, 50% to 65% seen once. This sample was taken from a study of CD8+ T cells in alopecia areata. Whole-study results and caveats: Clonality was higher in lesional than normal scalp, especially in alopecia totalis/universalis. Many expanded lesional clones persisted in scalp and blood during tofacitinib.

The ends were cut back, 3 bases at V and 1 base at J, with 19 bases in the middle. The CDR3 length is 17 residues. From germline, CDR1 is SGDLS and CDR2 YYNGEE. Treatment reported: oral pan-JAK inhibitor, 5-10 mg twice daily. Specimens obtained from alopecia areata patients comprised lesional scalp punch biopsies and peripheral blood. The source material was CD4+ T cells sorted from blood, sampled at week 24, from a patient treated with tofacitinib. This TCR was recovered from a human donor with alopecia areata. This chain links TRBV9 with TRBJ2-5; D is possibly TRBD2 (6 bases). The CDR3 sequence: CASSDWSWRGSQETQYF. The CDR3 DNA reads TGTGCCAGCAGCGACTGGTCCTGGCGGGGATCCCAAGAGACCCAGTACTTC.